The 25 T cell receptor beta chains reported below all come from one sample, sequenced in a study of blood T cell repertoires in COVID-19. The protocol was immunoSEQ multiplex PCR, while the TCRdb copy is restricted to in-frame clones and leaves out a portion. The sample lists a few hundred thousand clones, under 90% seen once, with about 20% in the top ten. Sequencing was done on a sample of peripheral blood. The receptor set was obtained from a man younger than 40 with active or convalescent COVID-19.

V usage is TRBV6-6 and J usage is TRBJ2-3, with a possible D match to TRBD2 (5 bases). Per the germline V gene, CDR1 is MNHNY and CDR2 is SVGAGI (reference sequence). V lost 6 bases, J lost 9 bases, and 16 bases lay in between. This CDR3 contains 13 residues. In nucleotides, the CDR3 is TGTGCCAGCAGAGGACTCCCACAAGGCACGCAGTATTTT. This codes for CASRGLPQGTQYF.

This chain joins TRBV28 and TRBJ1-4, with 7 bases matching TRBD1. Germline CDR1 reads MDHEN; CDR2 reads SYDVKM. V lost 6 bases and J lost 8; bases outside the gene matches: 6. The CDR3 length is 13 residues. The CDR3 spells CASRGGAGEKLFF. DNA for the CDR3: TGTGCCAGCAGAGGGGGCGCAGGGGAAAAACTGTTTTTT. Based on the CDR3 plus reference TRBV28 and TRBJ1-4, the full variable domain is DVKVTQSSRYLVKRTGEKVFLECVQDMDHENMFWYRQDPGLGLRLIYFSYDVKMKEKGDIPEGYSVSREKKERFSLILESASTNQTSMYLCASRGGAGEKLFFGSGTQLSVL.

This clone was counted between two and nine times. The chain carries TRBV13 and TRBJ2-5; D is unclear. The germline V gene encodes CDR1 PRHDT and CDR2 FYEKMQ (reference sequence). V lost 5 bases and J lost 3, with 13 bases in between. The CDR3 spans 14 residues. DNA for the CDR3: TGTGCCAGCAGCCCGCACAGACAAGAAGAGACCCAGTACTTC. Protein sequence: CASSPHRQEETQYF.

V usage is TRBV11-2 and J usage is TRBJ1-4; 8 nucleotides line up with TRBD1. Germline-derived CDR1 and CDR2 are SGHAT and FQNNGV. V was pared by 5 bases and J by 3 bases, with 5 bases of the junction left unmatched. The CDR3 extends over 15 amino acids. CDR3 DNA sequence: TGTGCCAGCAGCCGCCACAGGGGGTCTAATGAAAAACTGTTTTTT. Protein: CASSRHRGSNEKLFF.

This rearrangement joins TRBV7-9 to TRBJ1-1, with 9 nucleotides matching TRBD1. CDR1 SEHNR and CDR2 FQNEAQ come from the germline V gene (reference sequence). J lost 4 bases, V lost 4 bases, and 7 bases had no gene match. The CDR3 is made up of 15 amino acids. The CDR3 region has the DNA TGTGCCAGCAGCTCCTCACAGGGGGCGCGCACTGAAGCTTTCTTT. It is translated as CASSSSQGARTEAFF.

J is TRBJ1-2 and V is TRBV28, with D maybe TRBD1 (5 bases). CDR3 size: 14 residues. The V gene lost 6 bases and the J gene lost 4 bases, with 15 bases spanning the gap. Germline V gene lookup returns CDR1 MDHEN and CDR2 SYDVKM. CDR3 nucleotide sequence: TGTGCCAGCAGGCCGCCGGGGGGTGTCTATGGCTACACCTTC. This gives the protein CASRPPGGVYGYTF.

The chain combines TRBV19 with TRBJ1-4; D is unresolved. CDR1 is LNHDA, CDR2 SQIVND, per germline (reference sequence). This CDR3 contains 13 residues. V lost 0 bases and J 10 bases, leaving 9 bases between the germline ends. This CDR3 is CASSIESSGKLFF. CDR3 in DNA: TGTGCCAGTAGTATAGAATCCTCCGGAAAACTGTTTTTT.

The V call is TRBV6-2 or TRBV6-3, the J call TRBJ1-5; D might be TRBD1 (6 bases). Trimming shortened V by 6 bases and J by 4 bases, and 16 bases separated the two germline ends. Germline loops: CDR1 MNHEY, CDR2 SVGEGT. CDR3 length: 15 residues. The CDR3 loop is CASSEQGPWNQPQHF. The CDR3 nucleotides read TGTGCCAGCAGCGAACAGGGTCCGTGGAATCAGCCCCAGCATTTT.

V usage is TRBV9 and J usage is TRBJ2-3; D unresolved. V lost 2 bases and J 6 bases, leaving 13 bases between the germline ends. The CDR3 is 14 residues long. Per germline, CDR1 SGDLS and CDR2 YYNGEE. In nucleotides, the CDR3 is TGTGCCAGCAGCGTGAGACCGGAGCCCGATACGCAGTATTTT. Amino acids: CASSVRPEPDTQYF.

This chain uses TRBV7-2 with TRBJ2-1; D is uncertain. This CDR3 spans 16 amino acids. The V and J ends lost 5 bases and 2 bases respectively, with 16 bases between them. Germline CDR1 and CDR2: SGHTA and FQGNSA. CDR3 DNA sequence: TGTGCCAGCAGCCCACCGGGTCTTAGTACCTACAATGAGCAGTTCTTC. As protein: CASSPPGLSTYNEQFF.

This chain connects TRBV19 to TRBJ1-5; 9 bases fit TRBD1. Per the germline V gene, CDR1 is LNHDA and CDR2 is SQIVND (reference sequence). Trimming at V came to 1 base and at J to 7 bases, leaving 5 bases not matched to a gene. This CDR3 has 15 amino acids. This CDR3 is CASSIGGTGNQPQHF. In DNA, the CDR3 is TGTGCCAGTAGTATAGGAGGGACAGGGAACCAGCCCCAGCATTTT. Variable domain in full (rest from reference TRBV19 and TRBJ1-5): DGGITQSPKYLFRKEGQNVTLSCEQNLNHDAMYWYRQDPGQGLRLIYYSQIVNDFQKGDIAEGYSVSREKKESFPLTVTSAQKNPTAFYLCASSIGGTGNQPQHFGDGTRLSIL.

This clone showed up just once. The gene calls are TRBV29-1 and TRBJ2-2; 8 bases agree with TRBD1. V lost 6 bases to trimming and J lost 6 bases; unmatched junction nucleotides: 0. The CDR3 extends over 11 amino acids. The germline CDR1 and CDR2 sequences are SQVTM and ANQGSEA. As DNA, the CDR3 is TGCAGCGTACAGGGGGCCGGGGAGCTGTTTTTT. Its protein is CSVQGAGELFF.

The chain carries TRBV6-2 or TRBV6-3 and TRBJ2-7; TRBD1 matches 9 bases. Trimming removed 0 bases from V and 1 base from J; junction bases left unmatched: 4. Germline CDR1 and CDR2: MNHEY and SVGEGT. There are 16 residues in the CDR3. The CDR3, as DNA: TGTGCCAGCAGTTACTCTCCGACAGGGGGGTCCTACGAGCAGTACTTC. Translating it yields CASSYSPTGGSYEQYF.

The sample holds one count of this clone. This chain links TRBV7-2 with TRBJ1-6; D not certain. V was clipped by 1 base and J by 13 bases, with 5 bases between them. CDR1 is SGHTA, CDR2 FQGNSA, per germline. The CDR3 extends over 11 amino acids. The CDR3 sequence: CASSLGAPLHF. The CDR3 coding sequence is TGTGCCAGCAGCTTAGGGGCGCCCCTCCACTTT.

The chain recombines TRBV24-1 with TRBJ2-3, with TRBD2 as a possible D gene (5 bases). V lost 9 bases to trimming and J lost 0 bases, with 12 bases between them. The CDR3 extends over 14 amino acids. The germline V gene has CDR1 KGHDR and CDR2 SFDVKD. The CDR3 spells CATEGSASTDTQYF. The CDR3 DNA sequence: TGTGCCACCGAGGGCAGTGCTAGCACAGATACGCAGTATTTT.

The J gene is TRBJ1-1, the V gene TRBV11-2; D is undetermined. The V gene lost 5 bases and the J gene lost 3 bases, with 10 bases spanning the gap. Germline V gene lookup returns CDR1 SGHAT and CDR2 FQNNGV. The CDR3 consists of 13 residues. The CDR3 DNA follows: TGTGCCAGCAGCCCTGGGCCAGACACTGAAGCTTTCTTT. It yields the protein CASSPGPDTEAFF.

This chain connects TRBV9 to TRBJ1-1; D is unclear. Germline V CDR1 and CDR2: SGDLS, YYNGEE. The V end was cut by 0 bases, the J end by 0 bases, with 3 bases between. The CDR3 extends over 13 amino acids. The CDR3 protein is CASSVAVNTEAFF. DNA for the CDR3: TGTGCCAGCAGCGTAGCAGTGAACACTGAAGCTTTCTTT.

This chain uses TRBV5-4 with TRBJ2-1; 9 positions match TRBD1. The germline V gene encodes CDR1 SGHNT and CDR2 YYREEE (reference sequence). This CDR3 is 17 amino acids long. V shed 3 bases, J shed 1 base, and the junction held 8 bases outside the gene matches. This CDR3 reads CASSSPAGQGSYNEQFF. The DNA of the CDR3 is TGTGCCAGCAGCTCCCCCGCAGGACAGGGGTCCTACAATGAGCAGTTCTTC. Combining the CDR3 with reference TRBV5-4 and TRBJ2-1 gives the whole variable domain ETGVTQSPTHLIKTRGQQVTLRCSSQSGHNTVSWYQQALGQGPQFIFQYYREEENGRGNFPPRFSGLQFPNYSSELNVNALELDDSALYLCASSSPAGQGSYNEQFFGPGTRLTVL.

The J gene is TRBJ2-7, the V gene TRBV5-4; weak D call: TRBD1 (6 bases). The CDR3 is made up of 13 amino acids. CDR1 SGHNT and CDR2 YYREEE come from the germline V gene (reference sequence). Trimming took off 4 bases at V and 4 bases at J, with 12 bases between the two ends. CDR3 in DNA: TGTGCCAGCAGCCCGGACAGCTCTTACGAGCAGTACTTC. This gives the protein CASSPDSSYEQYF.

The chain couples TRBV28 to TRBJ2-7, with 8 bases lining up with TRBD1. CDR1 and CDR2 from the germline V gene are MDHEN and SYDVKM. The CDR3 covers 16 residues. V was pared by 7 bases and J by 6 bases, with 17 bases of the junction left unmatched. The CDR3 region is CASINAPGQAKAEQYF. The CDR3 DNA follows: TGTGCCAGCATAAATGCCCCGGGACAGGCTAAGGCCGAGCAGTACTTC.

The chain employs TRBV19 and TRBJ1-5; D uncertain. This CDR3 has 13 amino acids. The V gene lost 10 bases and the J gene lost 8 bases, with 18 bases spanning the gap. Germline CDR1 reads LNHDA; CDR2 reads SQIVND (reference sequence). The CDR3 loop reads CATESGFGEPQHF. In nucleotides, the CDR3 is TGTGCCACCGAGTCGGGGTTCGGAGAGCCCCAGCATTTT.

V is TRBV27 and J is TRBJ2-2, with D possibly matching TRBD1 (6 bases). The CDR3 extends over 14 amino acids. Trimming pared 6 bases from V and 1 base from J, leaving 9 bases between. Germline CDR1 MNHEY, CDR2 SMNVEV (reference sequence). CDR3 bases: TGTGCCAGCAGAACGGGACAGAACACCGGGGAGCTGTTTTTT. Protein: CASRTGQNTGELFF.

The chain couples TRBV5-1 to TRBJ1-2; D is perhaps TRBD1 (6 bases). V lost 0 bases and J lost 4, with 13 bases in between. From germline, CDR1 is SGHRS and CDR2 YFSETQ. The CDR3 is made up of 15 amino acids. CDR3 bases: TGCGCCAGCAGCTTGGCTTCGGGACACCTCTATGGCTACACCTTC. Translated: CASSLASGHLYGYTF.

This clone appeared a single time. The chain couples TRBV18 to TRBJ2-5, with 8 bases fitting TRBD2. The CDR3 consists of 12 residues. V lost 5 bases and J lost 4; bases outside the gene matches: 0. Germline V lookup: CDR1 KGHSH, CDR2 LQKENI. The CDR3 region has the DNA TGTGCCAGCTCAACTAGCGGAGAGACCCAGTACTTC. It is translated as CASSTSGETQYF.

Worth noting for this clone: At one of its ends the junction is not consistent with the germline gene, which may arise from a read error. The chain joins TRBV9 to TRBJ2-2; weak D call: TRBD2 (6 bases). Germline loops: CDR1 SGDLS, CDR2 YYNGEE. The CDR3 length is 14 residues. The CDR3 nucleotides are TGTGCCAGCAGGGTTTCCGGGTCGGGCGGGGAGTTGTTTTTT. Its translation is CASRVSGSGGELFF. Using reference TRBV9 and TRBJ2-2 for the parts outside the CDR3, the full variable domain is DSGVTQTPKHLITATGQRVTLRCSPRSGDLSVYWYQQSLDQGLQFLIQYYNGEERAKGNILERFSAQQFPDLHSELNLSSLELGDSALYFCASRVSGSGGELFFGEGSRLTVL.